This TCR beta chain is from a study of blood T cell repertoires in COVID-19. Sequencing used immunoSEQ multiplex PCR; TCRdb keeps in-frame clones, though not all of them. The sample yields some 350,000 clones, roughly nine tenths seen once. Per the germline V gene, CDR1 is SGHTA and CDR2 is FQGNSA. This CDR3 has 13 residues. V lost 1 base, J lost 8 bases, and 6 bases lay in between. The receptor was derived from a man younger than 35 who had recovered from COVID-19. The genes are TRBV7-2 and TRBJ1-6; no definite D call. Sequencing was done on a sample of PBMCs or T cells enriched from blood (not recorded which). The CDR3 DNA sequence: TGTGCCAGCAGCTTAGAGAGGGATTCACCCCTCCACTTT. Translated, it gives CASSLERDSPLHF.